This T cell receptor (beta chain) emerged from a study of identical twins. This CDR3 has 15 amino acids. Germline assignment: CDR1 MNHNS and CDR2 SASEGT. V shed 1 base, J shed 6 bases, and the junction held 8 bases outside the gene matches. Template switching introduced a universal primer site, and the cDNA bore unique molecular identifiers. Each CDR3 protein is one row after TCRdb ran MiXCR on the 5' RACE reads. The sample contains some 1,700,000 distinct CDR3 sequences, 32% of which appear only once. This clonotype appeared a few times. This sequence originates from a newborn girl in good health. The sample taken for sequencing was cord blood. This chain uses TRBV6-1 with TRBJ2-7; 8 positions agree with TRBD2. The CDR3 DNA sequence: TGTGCCAGCAGTGAAGTCCCGGGAGGGCCGTTCGAGCAGTACTTC. This encodes CASSEVPGGPFEQYF.